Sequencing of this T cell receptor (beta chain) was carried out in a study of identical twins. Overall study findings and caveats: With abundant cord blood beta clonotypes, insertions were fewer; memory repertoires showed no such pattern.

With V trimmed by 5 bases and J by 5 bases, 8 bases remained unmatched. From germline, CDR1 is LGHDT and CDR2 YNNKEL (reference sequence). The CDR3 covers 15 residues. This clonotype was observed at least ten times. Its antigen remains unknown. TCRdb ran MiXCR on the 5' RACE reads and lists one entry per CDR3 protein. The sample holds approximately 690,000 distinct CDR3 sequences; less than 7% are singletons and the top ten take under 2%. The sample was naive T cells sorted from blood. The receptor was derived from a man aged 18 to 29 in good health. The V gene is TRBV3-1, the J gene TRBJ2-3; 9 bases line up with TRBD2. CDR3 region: CASSRASGTLDTQYF. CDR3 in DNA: TGTGCCAGCAGCAGGGCTAGCGGGACGTTAGATACGCAGTATTTT.